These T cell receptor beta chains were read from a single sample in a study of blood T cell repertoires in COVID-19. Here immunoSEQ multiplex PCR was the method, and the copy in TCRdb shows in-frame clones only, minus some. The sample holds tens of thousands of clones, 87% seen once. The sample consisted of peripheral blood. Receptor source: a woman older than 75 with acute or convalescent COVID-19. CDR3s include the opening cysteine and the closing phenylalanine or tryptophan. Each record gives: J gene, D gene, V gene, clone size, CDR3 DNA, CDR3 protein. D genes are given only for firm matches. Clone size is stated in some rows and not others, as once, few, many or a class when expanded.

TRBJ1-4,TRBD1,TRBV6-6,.,TGTGCCAGCAGTAGGGGACAGGGCGCAACTAATGAAAAACTGTTTTTT,CASSRGQGATNEKLFF
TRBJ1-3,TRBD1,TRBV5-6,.,TGTGCCAGCAGCTTGTATGACAGGGAAACTGGAAACACCATATATTTT,CASSLYDRETGNTIYF
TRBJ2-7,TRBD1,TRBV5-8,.,TGTGCCAGCAGCTTCCGGGACAGCCTTTACGAGCAGTACTTC,CASSFRDSLYEQYF
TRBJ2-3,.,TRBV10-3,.,TGTGCCATCAGTGACGTCGGGGTTAGCACAGATACGCAGTATTTT,CAISDVGVSTDTQYF
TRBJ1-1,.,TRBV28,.,TGTGCCAGCAGCTCGAGGAAAACTGAAGCTTTCTTT,CASSSRKTEAFF
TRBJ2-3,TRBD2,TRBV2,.,TGTGCCAACGGGGGGGTAGATACGCAGTATTTT,CANGGVDTQYF
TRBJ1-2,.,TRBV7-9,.,TGTGCCAGCAGCCAGGCTAACTATGGCTACACCTTC,CASSQANYGYTF
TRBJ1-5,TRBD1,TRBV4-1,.,TGCGCCAGCAGCCAAGAGCGGCAGGGGGCAAGGCAGCCCCAGCATTTT,CASSQERQGARQPQHF
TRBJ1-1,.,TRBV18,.,TGTGCCAGCTCGACCACAGGTAGTTGGGACACTGAAGCTTTCTTT,CASSTTGSWDTEAFF
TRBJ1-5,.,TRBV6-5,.,TGTGCCAGCAGCAGTCAGGGATTCAATCAGCCCCAGCATTTT,CASSSQGFNQPQHF
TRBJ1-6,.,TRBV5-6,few,TGTGCCAGCAGCCTAGGGACATTAGAGAATTCACCCCTCCACTTT,CASSLGTLENSPLHF
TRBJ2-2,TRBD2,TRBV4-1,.,TGCGCCAGCAGCCAAGACCCGAGGCTAGCGGGGGGCTGGGAGCTGTTTTTT,CASSQDPRLAGGWELFF
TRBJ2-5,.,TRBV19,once,TGTGCCAGTAGTACCCGGGACTTAGGTCTAGAGACCCAGTACTTC,CASSTRDLGLETQYF
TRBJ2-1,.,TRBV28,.,TGTGCCAGCAGTTTAGTCGGGACACTAGGCAATGAGCAGTTCTTC,CASSLVGTLGNEQFF
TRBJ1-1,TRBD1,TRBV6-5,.,TGTGCCAGCGAAAGGGACAGGGGGCACACTGAAGCTTTCTTT,CASERDRGHTEAFF
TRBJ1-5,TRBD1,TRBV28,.,TGTGCCAGCAGACCCCGGGACAGACACAATCAGCCCCAGCATTTT,CASRPRDRHNQPQHF
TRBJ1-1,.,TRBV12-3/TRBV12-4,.,TGTGCCAGCAGACCTGGGACGTGGGGGGGAGCTTTCTTT,CASRPGTWGGAFF
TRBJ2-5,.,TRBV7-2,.,TGTGCCAGCAGCTTAACGGGGTACCAAGAGACCCAGTACTTC,CASSLTGYQETQYF
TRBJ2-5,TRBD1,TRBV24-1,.,TGTGCCACCAGCCCGGCACAGGGGAAAGGAGAGACCCAGTACTTC,CATSPAQGKGETQYF
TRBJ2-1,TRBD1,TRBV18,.,TGTGCCAGCTCACCATCTGCAGGGGGCGCAGAAGGGAATGAGCAGTTCTTC,CASSPSAGGAEGNEQFF
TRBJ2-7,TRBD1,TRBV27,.,TGTGCCAGCAGTTTATTGGGGACAGGTGTGAGCTCCTACGAGCAGTACTTC,CASSLLGTGVSSYEQYF
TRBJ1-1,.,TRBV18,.,TGTGCCAGCTCTCCCTCCGCGATGGGGGGGAACACTGAAGCTTTCTTT,CASSPSAMGGNTEAFF
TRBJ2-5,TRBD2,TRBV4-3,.,TGCGCCAGCAGCCTAACGACGGGAGGTCGAGAGACCCAGTACTTC,CASSLTTGGRETQYF
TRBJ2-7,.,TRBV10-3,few,TGTGCCATCAGTGAACAGGGCCCCATCCAAGCCGAGCAGTACTTC,CAISEQGPIQAEQYF
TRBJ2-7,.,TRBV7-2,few,TGTGCCAGCAGCCCCCAGGGGGGATGGGGGGAGCAGTACTTC,CASSPQGGWGEQYF
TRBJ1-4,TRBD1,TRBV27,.,TGTGCCAGCAGTAAGCTCCCGCGACAGGGGGCTTACGAAAAACTGTTTTTT,CASSKLPRQGAYEKLFF
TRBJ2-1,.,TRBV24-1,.,TGTGCCACCAGTGATACCCGAGCGGAAGGGTACAATGAGCAGTTCTTC,CATSDTRAEGYNEQFF
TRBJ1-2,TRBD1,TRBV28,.,TGTGCCAGCAGTTTAGCAGACAGGGGGCGTTATGGCTACACCTTC,CASSLADRGRYGYTF
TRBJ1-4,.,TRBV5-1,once,TGCGCCAGCAGCTGGGCCCCGGTCGGTTCCTACGAAAAACTGTTTTTT,CASSWAPVGSYEKLFF
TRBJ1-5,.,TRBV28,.,TGTGCCAGCAGAGCGCCCGGGACAAAGACAAGCAATCAGCCCCAGCATTTT,CASRAPGTKTSNQPQHF
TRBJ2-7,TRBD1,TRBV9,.,TGTGCCAGCAGCGTAGAGGACAGGGGTCTCGAGCAGTACTTC,CASSVEDRGLEQYF
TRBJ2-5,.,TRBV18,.,TGTGCCAGCTCACCGCTCCCCCGGTACCAAGAGACCCAGTACTTC,CASSPLPRYQETQYF
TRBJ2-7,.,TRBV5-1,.,TGCGCCAGCAGCTTGGGGGCAGGCTCCTACGAGCAGTACTTC,CASSLGAGSYEQYF
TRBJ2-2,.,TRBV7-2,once,TGTGCCAGCAGCTTAGGGGCCGTCACCGGGGAGCTGTTTTTT,CASSLGAVTGELFF
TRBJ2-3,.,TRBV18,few,TGTGCCAGCTCACCCCTCGACAGCGCCGGTGATACGCAGTATTTT,CASSPLDSAGDTQYF
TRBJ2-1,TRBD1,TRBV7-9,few,TGTGCCAGCAGCCTCGACAGGGGGTATAACAATGAGCAGTTCTTC,CASSLDRGYNNEQFF
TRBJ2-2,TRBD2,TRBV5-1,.,TGCGCCAGCAGCTTGGACTCTGGGAGGGCCGTCGGGGAGCTGTTTTTT,CASSLDSGRAVGELFF
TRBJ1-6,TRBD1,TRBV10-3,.,TGTGCCATCAGTGTGGGACAGGGGGGATCACCCCTCCACTTT,CAISVGQGGSPLHF
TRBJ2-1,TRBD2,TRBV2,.,TGTGCCAGCGCCGGGACTAGGGGTTTAGATGAGCAGTTCTTC,CASAGTRGLDEQFF
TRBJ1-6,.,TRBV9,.,TGTGCCAGCAGCGTAGCTACAGGACCTAGCTATAATTCACCCCTCCACTTT,CASSVATGPSYNSPLHF
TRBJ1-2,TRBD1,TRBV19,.,TGTGCCAGTAGTATTCCGGGGACAGGGGAAATGAGTGGCTACACCTTC,CASSIPGTGEMSGYTF
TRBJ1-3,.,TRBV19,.,TGTGCCAGTAGCACCCTGAGACAGTACTCTGGAAACACCATATATTTT,CASSTLRQYSGNTIYF
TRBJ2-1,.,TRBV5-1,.,TGCGCCAGCAGCTCCGGAGGGCTAGGGGCCTACAATGAGCAGTTCTTC,CASSSGGLGAYNEQFF